The 17 T cell receptor beta chains presented below share a single source sample, sequenced in a study of blood T cell repertoires in COVID-19. The data were produced by immunoSEQ multiplex PCR, yet TCRdb's version contains in-frame clones alone and is incomplete. The table includes some 120,000 clones, 75% to 85% detected once. The sample consisted of peripheral blood. Receptors were obtained from a human donor in a cohort sampled during active COVID-19.

The chain has TRBV14 and TRBJ1-5; D perhaps matches TRBD1 (5 bases). Trimming cost V 1 base and J 7 bases, with 11 bases left between them. Germline V gene data show CDR1 as SGHDN and CDR2 as FVKESK. The CDR3 totals 14 residues. The CDR3 DNA reads TGTGCCAGCAGCCAAGGGGCAGGGCGCCAGCCCCAGCATTTT. Translated: CASSQGAGRQPQHF.

J is TRBJ1-2 and V is TRBV19; maybe TRBD1 (6 bases). The CDR3 covers 19 residues. V was pared by 0 bases and J by 0 bases, with 20 bases between. The germline V gene encodes CDR1 LNHDA and CDR2 SQIVND (reference sequence). CDR3 nucleotides: TGTGCCAGTAGTATAGATCCGGCAAGGGGGGGATCCACTAACTATGGCTACACCTTC. It translates to CASSIDPARGGSTNYGYTF.

CDR3 protein: CASRSGESYNSPLHF. The CDR3 nucleotides are TGTGCCAGCAGGAGCGGAGAGTCATATAATTCACCCCTCCACTTT. V gene TRBV11-2 combines with J gene TRBJ1-6; D gene uncertain. Germline loops: CDR1 SGHAT, CDR2 FQNNGV. V was shortened by 6 bases and J by 4 bases, with 13 bases between the two germline ends. This CDR3 comprises 15 residues.

This clone was picked up a small number of times. The genes are TRBV15 and TRBJ2-1; D is possibly TRBD1 (6 bases). The CDR3 spans 13 residues. The V end was cut by 8 bases, the J end by 9 bases, with 17 bases between. Per germline, CDR1 LNHNV and CDR2 YYDKDF (reference sequence). The CDR3 DNA follows: TGTGCCACCGCTCCCTTGGCAGGGGCTGAGCAGTTCTTC. Residues: CATAPLAGAEQFF. The whole variable domain, filled in from reference TRBV15 and TRBJ2-1, reads DAMVIQNPRYQVTQFGKPVTLSCSQTLNHNVMYWYQQKSSQAPKLLFHYYDKDFNNEADTPDNFQSRRPNTSFCFLDIRSPGLGDTAMYLCATAPLAGAEQFFGPGTRLTVL.

J is TRBJ2-6 and V is TRBV6-5; D is unclear. The germline V and J ends were trimmed by 5 bases and 0 bases, with 5 bases remaining between them. CDR1 and CDR2 from the germline V gene are MNHEY and SVGAGI. This CDR3 region has 14 residues. The CDR3 spells CASSPVSGANVLTF. CDR3 bases: TGTGCCAGCAGTCCTGTCTCTGGGGCCAACGTCCTGACTTTC.

The V and J genes are TRBV4-3 and TRBJ2-7, with TRBD1 identical over 8 bases. The ends lost 5 bases at V and 2 bases at J; junction bases unmatched: 5. Germline lookup yields CDR1 LGHNA and CDR2 YSLEER. The CDR3 is 14 amino acids. Here the CDR3 reads CASSYDRGTYEQYF. The CDR3 DNA follows: TGCGCCAGCAGCTACGACAGGGGCACCTACGAGCAGTACTTC.

The chain uses TRBV6-5 and TRBJ1-1; D is unresolved. Germline loops: CDR1 MNHEY, CDR2 SVGAGI. CDR3 length equals 15 residues. Between the trimmed V and J ends, which lost 0 bases and 4 bases, there was a span of 12 bases. This CDR3 is CASSYSSVRRTEAFF. DNA for the CDR3: TGTGCCAGCAGTTACTCGAGTGTGAGGCGCACTGAAGCTTTCTTT.

The chain links TRBV27 to TRBJ1-5; no reliable D call. Looked up from germline, CDR1 is MNHEY and CDR2 is SMNVEV (reference sequence). Trimming removed 3 bases from V and 0 bases from J, with 3 bases in between. This CDR3 has 13 amino acids. This CDR3 reads CASSFSSNQPQHF. DNA for the CDR3: TGTGCCAGCAGTTTCAGTAGCAATCAGCCCCAGCATTTT.

The rearrangement joins TRBV27 to TRBJ2-5; D may be TRBD1 (8 bases). The CDR3 loop spans 16 amino acids. V shed 7 bases and J shed 5 bases, with 23 bases lying between them. Germline loops: CDR1 MNHEY, CDR2 SMNVEV (reference sequence). In nucleotides, the CDR3 is TGTGCCAGCACCAGGACAGGGAGACAGGGAGGGGAGACCCAGTACTTC. As protein: CASTRTGRQGGETQYF.

This chain uses TRBV27 with TRBJ2-7; 10 bases line up with TRBD1. The V gene end was trimmed by 2 bases and the J gene end by 4 bases; junction bases not matched to a gene: 11. This CDR3 is 17 amino acids long. The germline V gene encodes CDR1 MNHEY and CDR2 SMNVEV (reference sequence). This chain's CDR3 is CASSLIPPGQGNYEQYF. CDR3 DNA: TGTGCCAGCAGTTTAATCCCTCCGGGACAGGGGAATTACGAGCAGTACTTC.

The genes are TRBV3-1 (or the pseudogene TRBV3-2) and TRBJ2-1, with TRBD2 matching 11 bases. Germline lookup yields CDR1 LGHDT and CDR2 YNNKEL (reference sequence). V dropped 2 bases and J dropped 2; count of bases not matched to a gene: 2. CDR3 length: 16 amino acids. CDR3 bases: TGTGCCAGCAGCCAAATTAGCGGGGGGGCCTACAATGAGCAGTTCTTC. It codes for CASSQISGGAYNEQFF.

V usage is TRBV5-1 and J usage is TRBJ2-7; 7 nucleotides agree with TRBD1. The V segment lost 2 bases and the J segment 0 bases; nucleotides outside the gene matches: 5. The CDR3 length is 15 residues. Per germline, CDR1 SGHRS and CDR2 YFSETQ. CDR3 DNA: TGCGCCAGCAGCTTCGCGAGACAGGGCTCCTACGAGCAGTACTTC. Translation gives CASSFARQGSYEQYF.

The chain carries TRBV6-6 and TRBJ1-2; 8 bases map to TRBD1. Germline CDR1 MNHNY, CDR2 SVGAGI (reference sequence). V gave up 8 bases and J gave up 8 bases; unmatched junction bases: 13. The CDR3 has 14 amino acids. The CDR3 bases are TGTGCCAGCTTCTCCCCGCAGGGGGCGATCGGCTACACCTTC. It specifies CASFSPQGAIGYTF.

CDR3 residues: CASSVRPQGDTEAFF. DNA of the CDR3: TGTGCCAGCAGCGTACGCCCGCAGGGGGACACTGAAGCTTTCTTT. The V and J genes are TRBV7-9 and TRBJ1-1; 7 bases match TRBD1. The CDR3 has 15 amino acids. J gave up 3 bases and V 5 bases, and 9 bases lay outside the gene matches. The germline gives CDR1 SEHNR, CDR2 FQNEAQ (reference sequence). Drawing the rest from reference TRBV7-9 and TRBJ1-1, the complete variable domain is DTGVSQNPRHKITKRGQNVTFRCDPISEHNRLYWYRQTLGQGPEFLTYFQNEAQLEKSRLLSDRFSAERPKGSFSTLEIQRTEQGDSAMYLCASSVRPQGDTEAFFGQGTRLTVV.

By its share, this clone is medium-sized. The rearrangement uses TRBV6-2 or TRBV6-3 and TRBJ1-2, with TRBD1 matching 7 bases. Germline V gene data show CDR1 as MNHEY and CDR2 as SVGEGT. The CDR3 totals 14 residues. Losses at the gene ends were 4 bases for V and 8 bases for J; bases not matched to a gene: 10. The CDR3 DNA sequence: TGTGCCAGCAGTTTCCCCGGGACAGCTAAAGGCTACACCTTC. Translating it yields CASSFPGTAKGYTF.

The genes are TRBV28 and TRBJ1-1, with 9 bases fitting TRBD1. V gave up 3 bases and J gave up 3 bases; unmatched junction bases: 8. CDR3 length equals 16 residues. CDR1 and CDR2 (germline): MDHEN, SYDVKM. This chain's CDR3 is CASSFSPGQGYTEAFF. The CDR3 region has the DNA TGTGCCAGCAGTTTTTCTCCGGGACAGGGATACACTGAAGCTTTCTTT. The variable domain in full, completed from reference TRBV28 and TRBJ1-1, reads DVKVTQSSRYLVKRTGEKVFLECVQDMDHENMFWYRQDPGLGLRLIYFSYDVKMKEKGDIPEGYSVSREKKERFSLILESASTNQTSMYLCASSFSPGQGYTEAFFGQGTRLTVV.

The chain links TRBV3-1 (or the pseudogene TRBV3-2) to TRBJ2-3, with a possible D match to TRBD2 (6 bases). This CDR3 region has 15 residues. V dropped 1 base and J dropped 3 bases, with 11 bases sitting between them. Germline V lookup: CDR1 LGHDT, CDR2 YNNKEL (reference sequence). The CDR3 region has the DNA TGTGCCAGCAGCCAAGGGGCGGGGCCGACAGATACGCAGTATTTT. Encoded protein: CASSQGAGPTDTQYF.